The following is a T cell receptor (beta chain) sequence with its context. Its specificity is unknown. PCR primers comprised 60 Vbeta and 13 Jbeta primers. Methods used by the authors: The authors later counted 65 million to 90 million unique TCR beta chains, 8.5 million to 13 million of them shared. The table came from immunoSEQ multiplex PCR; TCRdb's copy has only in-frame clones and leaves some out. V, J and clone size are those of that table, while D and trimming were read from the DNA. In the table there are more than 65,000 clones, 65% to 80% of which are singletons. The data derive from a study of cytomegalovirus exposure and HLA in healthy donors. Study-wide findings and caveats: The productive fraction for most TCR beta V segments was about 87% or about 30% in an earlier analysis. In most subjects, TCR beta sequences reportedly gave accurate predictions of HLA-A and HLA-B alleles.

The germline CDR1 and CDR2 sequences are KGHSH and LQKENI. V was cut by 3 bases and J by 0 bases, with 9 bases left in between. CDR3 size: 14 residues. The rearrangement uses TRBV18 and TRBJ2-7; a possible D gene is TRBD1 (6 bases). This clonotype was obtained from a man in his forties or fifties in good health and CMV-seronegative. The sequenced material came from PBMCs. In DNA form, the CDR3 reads TGTGCCAGCTCACCGACAGGAAGCTCCTACGAGCAGTACTTC. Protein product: CASSPTGSSYEQYF.